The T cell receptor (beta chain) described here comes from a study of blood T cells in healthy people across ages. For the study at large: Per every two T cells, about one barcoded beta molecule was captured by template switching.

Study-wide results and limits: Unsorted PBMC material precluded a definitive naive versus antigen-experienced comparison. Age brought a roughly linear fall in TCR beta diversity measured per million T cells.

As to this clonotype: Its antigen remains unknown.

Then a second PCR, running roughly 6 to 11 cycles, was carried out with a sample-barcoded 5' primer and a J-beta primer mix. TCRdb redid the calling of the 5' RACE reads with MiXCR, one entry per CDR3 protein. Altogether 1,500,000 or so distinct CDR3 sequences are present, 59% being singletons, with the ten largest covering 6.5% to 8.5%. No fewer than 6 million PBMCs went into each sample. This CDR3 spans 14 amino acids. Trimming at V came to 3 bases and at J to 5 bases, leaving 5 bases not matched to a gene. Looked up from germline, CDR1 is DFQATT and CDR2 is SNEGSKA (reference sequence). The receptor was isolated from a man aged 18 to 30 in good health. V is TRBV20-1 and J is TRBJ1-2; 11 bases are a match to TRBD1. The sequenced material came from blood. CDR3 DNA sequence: TGCAGTGCTAGGGACAGGGGGCTGGCGTATGGCTACACCTTC. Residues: CSARDRGLAYGYTF.